This TCR beta chain was recovered during a study of cytomegalovirus exposure and HLA in healthy donors. The PCR used 60 Vbeta and 13 Jbeta primers. Under the authors' procedure: A follow-up analysis tallied 86 million or so unique TCR beta chains, about 11 million shared. Produced via immunoSEQ multiplex PCR; TCRdb's table is partial and in-frame only. V, J and clone size derive from that table, while D and trimming were established from the DNA sequence. In the table there are 150,000 to 180,000 clones, roughly 70% of which are singletons. Germline V gives CDR1 MNHNS, CDR2 SASEGT. J was trimmed by 6 bases and V by 6 bases; bases with no gene match: 10. The CDR3 loop spans 15 amino acids. This clone was detected only once.

The receptor comes from a man aged 25 to 40 in good health and CMV-seronegative. Source material: PBMCs. The chain joins TRBV6-1 to TRBJ1-2; 10 bases agree with TRBD1. CDR3 DNA: TGTGCCAGCAGCCCCTACGACAGGGGGCTGGATGGCTACACCTTC. Translated: CASSPYDRGLDGYTF.